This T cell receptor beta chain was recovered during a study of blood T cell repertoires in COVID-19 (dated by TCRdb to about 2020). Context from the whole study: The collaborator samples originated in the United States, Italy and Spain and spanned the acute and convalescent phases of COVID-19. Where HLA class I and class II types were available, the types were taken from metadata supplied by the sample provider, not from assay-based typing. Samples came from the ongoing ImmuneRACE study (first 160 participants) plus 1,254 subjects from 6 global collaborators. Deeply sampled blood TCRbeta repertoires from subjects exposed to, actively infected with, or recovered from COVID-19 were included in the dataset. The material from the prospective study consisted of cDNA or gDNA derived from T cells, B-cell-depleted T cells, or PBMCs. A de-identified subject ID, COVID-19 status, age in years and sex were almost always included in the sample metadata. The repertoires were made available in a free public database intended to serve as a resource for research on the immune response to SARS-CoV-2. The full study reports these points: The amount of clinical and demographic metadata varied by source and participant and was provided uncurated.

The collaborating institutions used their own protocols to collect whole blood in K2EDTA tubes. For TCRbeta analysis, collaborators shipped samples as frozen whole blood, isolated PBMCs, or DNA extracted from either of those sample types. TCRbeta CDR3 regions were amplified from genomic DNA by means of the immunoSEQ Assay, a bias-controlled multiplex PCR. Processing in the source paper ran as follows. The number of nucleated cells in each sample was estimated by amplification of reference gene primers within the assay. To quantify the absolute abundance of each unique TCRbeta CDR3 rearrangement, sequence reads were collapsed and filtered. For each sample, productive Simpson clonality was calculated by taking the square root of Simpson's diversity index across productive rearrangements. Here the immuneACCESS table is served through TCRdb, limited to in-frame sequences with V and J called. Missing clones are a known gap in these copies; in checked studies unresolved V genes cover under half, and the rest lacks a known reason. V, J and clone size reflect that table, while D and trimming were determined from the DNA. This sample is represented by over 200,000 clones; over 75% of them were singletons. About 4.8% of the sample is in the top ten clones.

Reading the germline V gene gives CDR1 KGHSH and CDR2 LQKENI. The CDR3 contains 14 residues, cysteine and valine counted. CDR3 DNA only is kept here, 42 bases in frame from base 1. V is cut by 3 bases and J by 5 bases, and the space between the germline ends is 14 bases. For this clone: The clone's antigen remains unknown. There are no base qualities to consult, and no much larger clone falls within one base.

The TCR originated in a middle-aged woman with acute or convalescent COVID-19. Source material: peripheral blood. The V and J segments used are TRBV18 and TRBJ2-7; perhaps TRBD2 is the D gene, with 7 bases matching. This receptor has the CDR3 CASSPGRGRDEQYV. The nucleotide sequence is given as TGTGCCAGCTCACCTGGGAGGGGGAGAGACGAGCAGTACGTC.